The rows below give T cell receptor beta chains drawn from one sample of a study of cytomegalovirus exposure and HLA in healthy donors. TCRdb's copy holds only in-frame clones and misses some; the assay was immunoSEQ multiplex PCR. Counted here are some 240,000 clones, 87% occurring once; the ten biggest clones make up roughly 2%. The specimen sequenced was PBMCs. These receptors were taken from a woman under 30 in good health and CMV-seropositive. CDR3s include the opening cysteine and the closing phenylalanine or tryptophan. The order of the fields is V gene, D gene, clone size, J gene, CDR3 protein, CDR3 DNA. D genes are given only for firm matches. Some rows have no size entry. The others give once, few or many, or a class for an expanded clone.

v_gene: TRBV27; d_gene: TRBD1; abundance: -; j_gene: TRBJ2-7; CDR3aa: CASSPRDSFYEQYF; CDR3nt: TGTGCCAGCAGCCCTCGGGACAGTTTTTACGAGCAGTACTTC
v_gene: TRBV29-1; d_gene: -; abundance: -; j_gene: TRBJ2-3; CDR3aa: CSVGHRVTDTQYF; CDR3nt: TGCAGCGTTGGCCACAGGGTCACAGATACGCAGTATTTT
v_gene: TRBV9; d_gene: -; abundance: -; j_gene: TRBJ2-2; CDR3aa: CASSVAHGGRGTGELFF; CDR3nt: TGTGCCAGCAGCGTAGCTCATGGAGGGCGCGGAACCGGGGAGCTGTTTTTT
v_gene: TRBV27; d_gene: TRBD2; abundance: -; j_gene: TRBJ2-2; CDR3aa: CASSFLLTGGNTGELFF; CDR3nt: TGTGCCAGCAGTTTCCTTCTTACGGGAGGAAACACCGGGGAGCTGTTTTTT
v_gene: TRBV27; d_gene: -; abundance: -; j_gene: TRBJ2-1; CDR3aa: CASSLATGNEQFF; CDR3nt: TGTGCCAGCAGTTTGGCAACGGGCAATGAGCAGTTCTTC
v_gene: TRBV7-9; d_gene: TRBD2; abundance: -; j_gene: TRBJ2-1; CDR3aa: CASSFLPREYLYNEQFF; CDR3nt: TGTGCCAGCAGCTTCCTCCCGCGGGAGTACCTCTACAATGAGCAGTTCTTC
v_gene: TRBV6-6; d_gene: -; abundance: -; j_gene: TRBJ2-2; CDR3aa: CASSQGRWTGELFF; CDR3nt: TGTGCCAGCAGCCAGGGGCGTTGGACCGGGGAGCTGTTTTTT
v_gene: TRBV19; d_gene: TRBD1; abundance: once; j_gene: TRBJ2-7; CDR3aa: CASRPGQSYEQYF; CDR3nt: TGTGCCAGTAGGCCGGGACAGAGTTACGAGCAGTACTTC
v_gene: TRBV5-6; d_gene: -; abundance: few; j_gene: TRBJ1-5; CDR3aa: CASSPFRGNQPQHF; CDR3nt: TGTGCCAGCAGCCCCTTTCGGGGTAATCAGCCCCAGCATTTT
v_gene: TRBV28; d_gene: -; abundance: once; j_gene: TRBJ1-3; CDR3aa: CASSQRQFRSGNTIYF; CDR3nt: TGTGCCAGCAGTCAGAGACAGTTTCGCTCTGGAAACACCATATATTTT
v_gene: TRBV4-1; d_gene: TRBD1; abundance: -; j_gene: TRBJ1-1; CDR3aa: CASSLGTGLNTEAFF; CDR3nt: TGCGCCAGCAGCCTCGGGACAGGGCTGAACACTGAAGCTTTCTTT
v_gene: TRBV2; d_gene: TRBD2; abundance: -; j_gene: TRBJ2-7; CDR3aa: CASSPGGYYEQYF; CDR3nt: TGTGCCTCCTCGCCGGGAGGGTACTACGAGCAGTACTTC
v_gene: TRBV13; d_gene: -; abundance: -; j_gene: TRBJ2-1; CDR3aa: CASSSVASDEQFF; CDR3nt: TGTGCCAGCAGCTCCGTCGCGAGCGATGAGCAGTTCTTC
v_gene: TRBV5-4; d_gene: -; abundance: -; j_gene: TRBJ2-1; CDR3aa: CASSLTLGGENEQFF; CDR3nt: TGTGCCAGCAGCTTGACCCTTGGGGGCGAGAATGAGCAGTTCTTC
v_gene: TRBV6-5; d_gene: TRBD1; abundance: -; j_gene: TRBJ1-4; CDR3aa: CASSLHRGRHEKLFF; CDR3nt: TGTGCCAGCAGTCTCCACAGGGGGCGCCATGAAAAACTGTTTTTT
v_gene: TRBV15; d_gene: TRBD1; abundance: once; j_gene: TRBJ1-2; CDR3aa: CATSRDFWDRGGYGYTF; CDR3nt: TGTGCCACCAGCAGGGATTTCTGGGACAGGGGAGGCTATGGCTACACCTTC
v_gene: TRBV30; d_gene: TRBD1; abundance: once; j_gene: TRBJ1-1; CDR3aa: CAWRWQGATEAFF; CDR3nt: TGTGCCTGGAGGTGGCAGGGGGCAACTGAAGCTTTCTTT
v_gene: TRBV6-5; d_gene: -; abundance: few; j_gene: TRBJ1-1; CDR3aa: CASSDTDHTEAFF; CDR3nt: TGTGCCAGCAGTGATACAGACCACACTGAAGCTTTCTTT
v_gene: TRBV9; d_gene: -; abundance: -; j_gene: TRBJ2-2; CDR3aa: CASGIQRAFNTGELFF; CDR3nt: TGTGCCAGCGGGATACAGCGGGCCTTCAACACCGGGGAGCTGTTTTTT
v_gene: TRBV28; d_gene: TRBD1; abundance: -; j_gene: TRBJ1-2; CDR3aa: CASSFGGGADYGYTF; CDR3nt: TGTGCCAGCAGTTTTGGAGGGGGCGCGGACTATGGCTACACCTTC
v_gene: TRBV29-1; d_gene: TRBD1; abundance: -; j_gene: TRBJ1-4; CDR3aa: CSVNDAGTGNEKLFF; CDR3nt: TGCAGCGTTAATGACGCCGGGACAGGGAACGAAAAACTGTTTTTT
v_gene: TRBV18; d_gene: -; abundance: -; j_gene: TRBJ2-7; CDR3aa: CASSPPSNSHYEQYF; CDR3nt: TGTGCCAGCTCACCACCGTCTAACTCGCACTACGAGCAGTACTTC
v_gene: TRBV4-1; d_gene: -; abundance: once; j_gene: TRBJ1-1; CDR3aa: CASSQDQAGDLNTEAFF; CDR3nt: TGCGCCAGCAGCCAAGATCAGGCTGGGGACTTGAACACTGAAGCTTTCTTT
v_gene: TRBV5-1; d_gene: -; abundance: -; j_gene: TRBJ2-7; CDR3aa: CASSLGSTTYEQYF; CDR3nt: TGCGCCAGCAGCTTGGGCAGTACTACCTACGAGCAGTACTTC
v_gene: TRBV18; d_gene: -; abundance: -; j_gene: TRBJ2-7; CDR3aa: CASSPGTLSGEQYF; CDR3nt: TGTGCCAGCTCCCCCGGGACTCTTTCGGGCGAGCAGTACTTC
v_gene: TRBV6-5; d_gene: TRBD1; abundance: -; j_gene: TRBJ2-7; CDR3aa: CASSAQGARNEQYF; CDR3nt: TGTGCCAGCAGCGCTCAGGGGGCTCGCAACGAGCAGTACTTC
v_gene: TRBV5-1; d_gene: -; abundance: once; j_gene: TRBJ2-4; CDR3aa: CASSLEGRKNIQYF; CDR3nt: TGCGCCAGCAGCTTGGAAGGGAGGAAAAACATTCAGTACTTC
v_gene: TRBV5-5; d_gene: -; abundance: -; j_gene: TRBJ1-5; CDR3aa: CASSFGGLFSNQPQHF; CDR3nt: TGTGCCAGCAGCTTCGGTGGGCTCTTTAGCAATCAGCCCCAGCATTTT
v_gene: TRBV9; d_gene: -; abundance: -; j_gene: TRBJ1-5; CDR3aa: CASSAGTGSNNQPQHF; CDR3nt: TGTGCCAGCAGCGCCGGAACAGGGTCCAACAATCAGCCCCAGCATTTT
v_gene: TRBV25-1; d_gene: -; abundance: -; j_gene: TRBJ2-1; CDR3aa: CASSGLRRADEQFF; CDR3nt: TGTGCCAGCAGTGGCCTGCGGAGGGCCGATGAGCAGTTCTTC
v_gene: TRBV19; d_gene: -; abundance: -; j_gene: TRBJ1-1; CDR3aa: CASSGWTEAFF; CDR3nt: TGTGCCAGTAGCGGGTGGACTGAAGCTTTCTTT
v_gene: TRBV5-1; d_gene: -; abundance: few; j_gene: TRBJ1-1; CDR3aa: CASSSQGLNTEAFF; CDR3nt: TGCGCCAGCAGCTCACAGGGCTTGAACACTGAAGCTTTCTTT
v_gene: TRBV7-2; d_gene: TRBD2; abundance: -; j_gene: TRBJ2-1; CDR3aa: CASSTRTHTSGITYNEQFF; CDR3nt: TGTGCCAGCAGCACCCGTACCCATACTAGCGGGATCACCTACAATGAGCAGTTCTTC
v_gene: TRBV9; d_gene: TRBD2; abundance: -; j_gene: TRBJ2-1; CDR3aa: CASSAVAGGDYNEQFF; CDR3nt: TGTGCCAGCAGCGCGGTAGCGGGAGGGGACTACAATGAGCAGTTCTTC
v_gene: TRBV5-1; d_gene: -; abundance: few; j_gene: TRBJ2-2; CDR3aa: CASSLATSNTGELFF; CDR3nt: TGCGCCAGCAGCTTGGCGACTAGTAACACCGGGGAGCTGTTTTTT
v_gene: TRBV27; d_gene: -; abundance: -; j_gene: TRBJ2-7; CDR3aa: CASTPAWASRIDEQYF; CDR3nt: TGTGCCAGCACTCCAGCCTGGGCTAGCAGAATTGACGAGCAGTACTTC
v_gene: TRBV5-1; d_gene: TRBD2; abundance: -; j_gene: TRBJ2-1; CDR3aa: CASSPTGLAGYNEQFF; CDR3nt: TGCGCCAGCAGCCCTACTGGACTAGCGGGTTACAATGAGCAGTTCTTC
v_gene: TRBV7-8; d_gene: -; abundance: -; j_gene: TRBJ2-5; CDR3aa: CASSLVFPSGGGTQYF; CDR3nt: TGTGCCAGCAGCTTAGTCTTTCCTAGCGGAGGGGGAACCCAGTACTTC
v_gene: TRBV18; d_gene: TRBD1; abundance: -; j_gene: TRBJ2-5; CDR3aa: CASSPLGQTETQYF; CDR3nt: TGTGCCAGCTCCCCACTGGGACAGACGGAGACCCAGTACTTC
v_gene: TRBV7-9; d_gene: -; abundance: -; j_gene: TRBJ1-3; CDR3aa: CASSSSWGLSGNTIYF; CDR3nt: TGTGCCAGCAGTTCTAGCTGGGGGCTCTCTGGAAACACCATATATTTT
v_gene: TRBV30; d_gene: TRBD1; abundance: -; j_gene: TRBJ1-1; CDR3aa: CAWRKTSTGGGEAFF; CDR3nt: TGTGCCTGGAGGAAAACTTCGACAGGGGGCGGCGAAGCTTTCTTT